The 26 T cell receptor beta chains presented below share a single source sample, sequenced in a study of T cells after yellow fever vaccination. TCRdb redid the calling of the 5' RACE reads with MiXCR, one entry per CDR3 protein. The profile shows 550,000 or so distinct CDR3 sequences, about 19% of them singletons. The sample consisted of PBMCs, taken 15 days after the yellow fever booster vaccination. These receptors were collected from a man aged 25 to 40 who received the YFV17D yellow fever vaccine.

The chain has TRBV12-3 or TRBV12-4 and TRBJ2-1, with D unclear. The V end lost 1 base, the J end lost 9 bases, and 10 bases lay between the germline ends. The CDR3 contains 13 residues. CDR3: CASSLGVELEQFF. The CDR3 DNA sequence: TGTGCCAGCAGTTTAGGCGTAGAGCTTGAGCAGTTCTTC.

The rearrangement links TRBV5-1 to TRBJ2-7; no reliable D call. This CDR3 is 15 amino acids long. Germline lookup yields CDR1 SGHRS and CDR2 YFSETQ. V was pared by 0 bases and J by 2 bases, with 12 bases between. CDR3 residues: CASSLESGQPYEQYF. CDR3 DNA sequence: TGCGCCAGCAGCTTGGAGTCTGGGCAGCCCTACGAGCAGTACTTC.

A few counts support this clonotype. V is TRBV5-4 and J is TRBJ2-1; no firm D call. Germline loops: CDR1 SGHNT, CDR2 YYREEE (reference sequence). The V and J ends lost 3 bases and 8 bases respectively, with 9 bases between them. This CDR3 has 12 residues. In DNA form, the CDR3 reads TGTGCCAGCAGCTCGGGTTTTGATGAGCAGTTCTTC. It is translated as CASSSGFDEQFF.

The chain employs TRBV7-2 and TRBJ1-1; D unresolved. The CDR3 has 15 residues. Germline V CDR1 and CDR2: SGHTA, FQGNSA. V dropped 1 base and J dropped 0 bases, with 9 bases sitting between them. The CDR3 sequence is CASSLDISLNTEAFF. The DNA of the CDR3 is TGTGCCAGCAGCTTAGATATTTCGTTGAACACTGAAGCTTTCTTT. Full variable domain (rest looked up from reference TRBV7-2 and TRBJ1-1): GAGVSQSPSNKVTEKGKDVELRCDPISGHTALYWYRQSLGQGLEFLIYFQGNSAPDKSGLPSDRFSAERTGGSVSTLTIQRTQQEDSAVYLCASSLDISLNTEAFFGQGTRLTVV.

This clonotype has more than one count but fewer than ten. The CDR3 nucleotides are TGCGCCAGCGAAGAATTTGGCACCCAGACCGATGAGCAGTTCTTC. Its translation: CASEEFGTQTDEQFF. J is TRBJ2-1 and V is TRBV5-1; D is unresolved. Deletions cut 7 bases from V and 8 bases from J, with 22 bases between. This CDR3 is 15 amino acids long. The germline V gene encodes CDR1 SGHRS and CDR2 YFSETQ.

The chain links TRBV5-1 to TRBJ2-1; TRBD2 matches 15 bases. Germline CDR1 reads SGHRS; CDR2 reads YFSETQ. The CDR3 runs to 16 residues. The junction had 7 bases not matched to a gene; V was cut back by 4 bases and J by 8 bases. The chain's CDR3 is CASSPGLAGGQHEQFF. The CDR3, as DNA: TGCGCCAGCAGCCCCGGACTAGCGGGAGGGCAACATGAGCAGTTCTTC.

The chain employs TRBV18 and TRBJ2-6, with 8 bases lining up with TRBD1. The CDR3 extends over 19 amino acids. Germline V gene data show CDR1 as KGHSH and CDR2 as LQKENI. The J segment lost 0 bases and the V segment lost 3 bases, leaving 10 bases of the junction unmatched. The CDR3 DNA is TGTGCCAGCTCACCGGGACAGGCAATACTTAGCTCTGGGGCCAACGTCCTGACTTTC. This sequence encodes CASSPGQAILSSGANVLTF.

This chain links TRBV9 with TRBJ2-7, with 9 positions matching TRBD2. The CDR3 totals 16 residues. With V trimmed by 0 bases and J by 2 bases, 6 bases remained unmatched. Per germline, CDR1 SGDLS and CDR2 YYNGEE. The CDR3 loop reads CASSVGATSGPYEQYF. The CDR3 DNA reads TGTGCCAGCAGCGTAGGGGCGACTAGCGGACCCTACGAGCAGTACTTC.

V is TRBV7-8 and J is TRBJ1-5; TRBD1 aligns across 7 bases. Germline trimming cut 4 bases from V and 2 bases from J; bases unmatched to any gene: 11. The CDR3 sequence is 17 residues long. Germline V gene lookup returns CDR1 SGHVS and CDR2 FQNEAQ. DNA for the CDR3: TGTGCCAGCAGCTCAGCCGAAGGGGGCTTGGGCAATCAGCCCCAGCATTTT. Translation gives CASSSAEGGLGNQPQHF. The full variable domain, its missing parts supplied by reference TRBV7-8 and TRBJ1-5, is GAGVSQSPRYKVAKRGQDVALRCDPISGHVSLFWYQQALGQGPEFLTYFQNEAQLDKSGLPSDRFFAERPEGSVSTLKIQRTQQEDSAVYLCASSSAEGGLGNQPQHFGDGTRLSIL.

This clonotype was seen more than once but under ten times. The chain links TRBV20-1 to TRBJ2-2; possibly TRBD2 for D (5 bases). Germline CDR1 and CDR2: DFQATT and SNEGSKA (reference sequence). This CDR3 contains 13 residues. The ends were cut back, 2 bases at V and 8 bases at J, with 12 bases in the middle. The CDR3 protein is CSARPLRGGELFF. The CDR3 nucleotides are TGCAGTGCTAGACCTCTCCGGGGAGGGGAGCTGTTTTTT.

This clonotype occurred many times. The V gene is TRBV29-1, the J gene TRBJ2-1; perhaps TRBD2 as D (6 bases). CDR3 length: 12 residues. Germline V gene sequence: CDR1 SQVTM, CDR2 ANQGSEA. Trimming removed 8 bases at V and 3 bases at J, with 11 bases between. This CDR3 is CSPVSGYNEQFF. CDR3 bases: TGCAGCCCGGTTAGCGGCTACAATGAGCAGTTCTTC.

V gene TRBV30 combines with J gene TRBJ2-2; TRBD1 is a possible D gene (6 bases). Trimming removed 0 bases at V and 1 base at J, with 15 bases between. This CDR3 is 17 amino acids long. The germline V gene encodes CDR1 GTSNPN and CDR2 SVGIG (reference sequence). The CDR3 spells CAWSVLRGGRNTGELFF. The CDR3 bases are TGTGCCTGGAGTGTACTGAGAGGGGGTAGGAACACCGGGGAGCTGTTTTTT.

This chain joins TRBV7-2 and TRBJ2-7; no reliable D call. The V end lost 4 bases, the J end lost 3 bases, and 7 bases lay between the germline ends. The CDR3 has 12 amino acids. Germline lookup yields CDR1 SGHTA and CDR2 FQGNSA. This chain's CDR3 is CASSSFIYEQYF. The DNA for the CDR3 is TGTGCCAGCAGCTCCTTCATCTACGAGCAGTACTTC.

The chain employs TRBV20-1 and TRBJ2-7; D gene unclear. The V gene's germline CDR1 is DFQATT and CDR2 SNEGSKA (reference sequence). With 6 bases removed from V and 0 bases from J, the gap between germline ends came to 12 bases. This CDR3 is built from 13 residues. The CDR3 here is CSAQKESSYEQYF. CDR3 nucleotides: TGCAGTGCCCAGAAGGAAAGCTCCTACGAGCAGTACTTC.

The chain's CDR3 is CATSRPGDTGELFF. CDR3 sequence (DNA): TGTGCCACCAGTCGTCCGGGAGACACCGGGGAGCTGTTTTTT. The chain has TRBV24-1 and TRBJ2-2; TRBD2 might be the D (6 bases). CDR3 length: 14 residues. The V gene's germline CDR1 is KGHDR and CDR2 SFDVKD. V was cut by 6 bases and J by 3 bases, with 10 bases left in between.

J is TRBJ1-1 and V is TRBV7-2; no clear D gene. V was clipped by 4 bases and J by 5 bases, with 20 bases between them. Germline V lookup: CDR1 SGHTA, CDR2 FQGNSA. The CDR3 runs 16 residues. CDR3 DNA: TGTGCCAGCAGCTCCACCGGGTCCCTACTGACAACTGAAGCTTTCTTT. The encoded protein is CASSSTGSLLTTEAFF.

This clonotype has just a few counts. The chain joins TRBV19 to TRBJ2-3, with D perhaps matching TRBD2 (6 bases). With 7 bases removed from V and 4 bases from J, the gap between germline ends came to 18 bases. The germline V gene has CDR1 LNHDA and CDR2 SQIVND (reference sequence). This CDR3 region has 15 residues. The CDR3 sequence is CASIGGPAGADTQYF. The DNA of the CDR3 is TGTGCCAGTATAGGAGGCCCAGCGGGCGCAGATACGCAGTATTTT.

The V gene is TRBV6-5, the J gene TRBJ2-7, with D tentatively TRBD1 (6 bases). Germline-derived CDR1 and CDR2 are MNHEY and SVGAGI. The V end lost 5 bases, the J end lost 0 bases, and 11 bases lay between the germline ends. This CDR3 comprises 14 residues. DNA for the CDR3: TGTGCCAGCAGTATACAGGGTTACTCCTACGAGCAGTACTTC. Protein: CASSIQGYSYEQYF.

The chain combines TRBV29-1 with TRBJ2-1; 12 bases are a match to TRBD1. This CDR3 contains 14 residues. The junction had 9 bases not matched to a gene; V was cut back by 7 bases and J by 8 bases. Germline CDR1 reads SQVTM; CDR2 reads ANQGSEA. CDR3 bases: TGCAGCGCCGAAGCCGGGACAGGGGGCGATGAGCAGTTCTTC. Protein product: CSAEAGTGGDEQFF.

This chain connects TRBV7-2 to TRBJ1-5; TRBD1 agrees at 8 bases. The V segment lost 4 bases and the J segment 0 bases; nucleotides outside the gene matches: 2. Germline V gives CDR1 SGHTA, CDR2 FQGNSA. This CDR3 region has 15 residues. CDR3 nucleotide sequence: TGTGCCAGCAGCTGGGGACAGGTTAGCAATCAGCCCCAGCATTTT. Its translation: CASSWGQVSNQPQHF.

This clonotype has more than one count but fewer than ten. This chain uses TRBV7-2 with TRBJ2-5; TRBD2 might be the D (5 bases). This CDR3 has 15 residues. V shed 4 bases and J shed 4 bases, with 16 bases lying between them. Germline assignment: CDR1 SGHTA and CDR2 FQGNSA. The CDR3 sequence is CASSSGGQGRETQYF. DNA for the CDR3: TGTGCCAGCAGCTCCGGCGGGCAAGGTCGAGAGACCCAGTACTTC.

The chain joins TRBV5-1 to TRBJ2-3; D is possibly TRBD2 (6 bases). Germline values: CDR1 SGHRS, CDR2 YFSETQ. The V end was cut by 4 bases, the J end by 0 bases, with 9 bases between. The length of the CDR3 is 14 residues. CDR3 bases: TGCGCCAGCAGCGCGGGACTCAGCACAGATACGCAGTATTTT. Translation: CASSAGLSTDTQYF.

This clonotype occurred a few times. V and J are TRBV7-9 and TRBJ2-1; D unclear. Germline values: CDR1 SEHNR, CDR2 FQNEAQ (reference sequence). The CDR3 runs 13 residues. V lost 5 bases, J lost 12 bases, and 17 bases lay in between. For the CDR3, the DNA is TGTGCCAGCAGCCCACCCACCCTTACTGGGCAGTTCTTC. Translation: CASSPPTLTGQFF.

V is TRBV10-3 and J is TRBJ2-7, with 10 positions matching TRBD1. This CDR3 is built from 13 residues. After removal of 7 bases from V and 4 bases from J, the junction contained 4 bases not matched to a gene. Germline V gene data show CDR1 as ENHRY and CDR2 as SYGVKD. The CDR3 spells CAIKGQGTYEQYF. The CDR3 nucleotides are TGTGCCATCAAGGGACAGGGGACGTACGAGCAGTACTTC.

This clonotype occurred many times. The rearrangement joins TRBV6-5 to TRBJ2-7; D gene uncertain. This CDR3 has 11 amino acids. Trimming stripped 1 base from V and 7 bases from J, with 5 bases between. From germline, CDR1 is MNHEY and CDR2 SVGAGI. The DNA for the CDR3 is TGTGCCAGCAGTTACTATTCGGAGCAGTACTTC. This encodes CASSYYSEQYF.

The chain has TRBV5-1 and TRBJ2-3; D is unclear. Looked up from germline, CDR1 is SGHRS and CDR2 is YFSETQ. This CDR3 region has 14 residues. The V and J ends lost 5 bases and 2 bases respectively, with 12 bases between them. The CDR3 bases are TGCGCCAGCAGTCAGGAACCCCCCACAGATACGCAGTATTTT. Amino acids: CASSQEPPTDTQYF.